This TCR beta chain comes out of a study of OX40 agonist ivuxolimab in advanced cancers. The overall study: Dose-escalation cases comprised hepatocellular carcinoma, melanoma, renal cell or head and neck cancer. Partial responses were observed in three patients, of whom one had hepatocellular carcinoma and two had cutaneous melanoma.

The protocol was immunoSEQ multiplex PCR, while the TCRdb copy is restricted to in-frame clones and leaves out a portion. The table has roughly 12,000 clones, about 81% seen once. At baseline, cycle 4 day 1, and cycle 7 day 1, blood was sampled. Germline values: CDR1 SEHNR, CDR2 FQNEAQ (reference sequence). The CDR3 spans 15 residues. The V end lost 2 bases, the J end lost 2 bases, and 12 bases lay between the germline ends. This sequence joins TRBV7-9 and TRBJ1-2; D is uncertain. The TCR was taken from an adult with an advanced solid tumor such as melanoma, head and neck, liver or kidney cancer. The sequencing used CD4+ or CD8+ T cells sorted from blood, collected in a trial of the OX40 agonist ivuxolimab. CDR3 DNA: TGTGCCAGCAGCTTAACGGCGACGACGAACTATGGCTACACCTTC. This gives the protein CASSLTATTNYGYTF.